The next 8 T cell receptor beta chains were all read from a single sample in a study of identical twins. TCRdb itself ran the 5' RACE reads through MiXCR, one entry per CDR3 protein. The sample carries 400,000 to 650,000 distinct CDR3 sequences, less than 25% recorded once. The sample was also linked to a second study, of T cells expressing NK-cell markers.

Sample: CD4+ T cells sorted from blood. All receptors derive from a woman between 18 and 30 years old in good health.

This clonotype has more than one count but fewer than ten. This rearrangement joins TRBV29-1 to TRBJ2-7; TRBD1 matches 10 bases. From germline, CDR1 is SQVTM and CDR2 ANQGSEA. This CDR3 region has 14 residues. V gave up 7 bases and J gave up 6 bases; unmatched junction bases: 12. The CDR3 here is CSALPGQGRREQYF. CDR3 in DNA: TGCAGCGCCCTACCGGGACAGGGGAGGCGCGAGCAGTACTTC.

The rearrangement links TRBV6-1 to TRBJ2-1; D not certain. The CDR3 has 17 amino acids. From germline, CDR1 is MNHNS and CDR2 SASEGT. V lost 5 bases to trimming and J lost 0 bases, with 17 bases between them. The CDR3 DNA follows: TGTGCCAGCAGTCCCCAATCAGGCGCAAGCTCCTACAATGAGCAGTTCTTC. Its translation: CASSPQSGASSYNEQFF.

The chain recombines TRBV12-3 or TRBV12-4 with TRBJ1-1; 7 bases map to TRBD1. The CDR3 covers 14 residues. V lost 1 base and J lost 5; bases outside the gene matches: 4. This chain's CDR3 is CASSLEAGGTEAFF. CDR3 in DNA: TGTGCCAGCAGTTTAGAGGCAGGGGGGACTGAAGCTTTCTTT.

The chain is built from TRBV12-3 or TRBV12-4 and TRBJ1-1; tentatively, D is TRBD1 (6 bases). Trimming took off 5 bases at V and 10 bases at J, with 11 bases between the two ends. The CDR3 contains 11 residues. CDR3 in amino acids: CASSLRQVAFF. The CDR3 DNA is TGTGCCAGCAGTCTCAGACAGGTAGCTTTCTTT.

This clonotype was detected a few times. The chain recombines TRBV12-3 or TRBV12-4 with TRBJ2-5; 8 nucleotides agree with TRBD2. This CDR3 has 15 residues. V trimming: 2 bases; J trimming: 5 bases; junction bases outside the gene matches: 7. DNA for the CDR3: TGTGCCAGCAGTTTAAGTGCGGGGGGCCGGGAGACCCAGTACTTC. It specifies CASSLSAGGRETQYF.

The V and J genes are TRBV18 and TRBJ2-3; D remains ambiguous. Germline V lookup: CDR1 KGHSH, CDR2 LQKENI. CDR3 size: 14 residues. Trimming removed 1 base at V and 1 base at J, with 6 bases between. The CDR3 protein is CASSPHWGTDTQYF. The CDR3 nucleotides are TGTGCCAGCTCACCACATTGGGGCACAGATACGCAGTATTTT.

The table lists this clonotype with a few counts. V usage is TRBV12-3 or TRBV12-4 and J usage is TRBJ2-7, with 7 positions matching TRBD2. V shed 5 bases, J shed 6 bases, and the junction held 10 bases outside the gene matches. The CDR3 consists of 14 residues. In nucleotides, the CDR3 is TGTGCCAGCAGTCAGGCTAGCGGCCTCGGCGAGCAGTACTTC. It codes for CASSQASGLGEQYF.

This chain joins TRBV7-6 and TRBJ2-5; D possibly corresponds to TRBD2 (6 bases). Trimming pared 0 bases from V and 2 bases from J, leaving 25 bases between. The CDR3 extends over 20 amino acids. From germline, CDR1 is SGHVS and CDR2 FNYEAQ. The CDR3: CASSLATVGSSASAQETQYF. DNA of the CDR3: TGTGCCAGCAGCTTAGCGACGGTTGGGTCATCGGCTAGCGCGCAAGAGACCCAGTACTTC.